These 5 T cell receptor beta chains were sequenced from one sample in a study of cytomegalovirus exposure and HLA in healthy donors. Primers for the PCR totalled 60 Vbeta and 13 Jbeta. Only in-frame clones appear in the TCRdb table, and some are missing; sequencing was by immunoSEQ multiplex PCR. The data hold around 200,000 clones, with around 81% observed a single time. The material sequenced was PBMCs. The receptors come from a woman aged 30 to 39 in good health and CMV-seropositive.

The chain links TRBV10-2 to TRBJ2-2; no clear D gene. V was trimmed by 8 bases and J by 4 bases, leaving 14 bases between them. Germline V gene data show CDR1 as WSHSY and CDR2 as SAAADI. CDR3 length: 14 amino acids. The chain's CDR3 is CASSNRPSTGELFF. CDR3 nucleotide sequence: TGCGCCAGCTCGAACCGACCTAGCACCGGGGAGCTGTTTTTT.

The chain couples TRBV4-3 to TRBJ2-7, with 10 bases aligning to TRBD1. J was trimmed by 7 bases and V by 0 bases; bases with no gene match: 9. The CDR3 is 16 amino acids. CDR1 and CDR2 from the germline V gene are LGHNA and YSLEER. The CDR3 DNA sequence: TGCGCCAGCAGCCAAGATCGGAGACAGGGGGCGCGAGAGCAGTACTTC. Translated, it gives CASSQDRRQGAREQYF.

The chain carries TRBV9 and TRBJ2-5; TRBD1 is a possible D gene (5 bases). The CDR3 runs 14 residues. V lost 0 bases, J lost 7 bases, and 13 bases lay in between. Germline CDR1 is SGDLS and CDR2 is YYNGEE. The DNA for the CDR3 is TGTGCCAGCAGCGTAGCGACAGCCTGGGGGACCCAGTACTTC. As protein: CASSVATAWGTQYF.

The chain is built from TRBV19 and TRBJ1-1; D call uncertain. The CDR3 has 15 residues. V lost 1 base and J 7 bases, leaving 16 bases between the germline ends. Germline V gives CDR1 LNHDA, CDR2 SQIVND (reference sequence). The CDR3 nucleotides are TGTGCCAGTAGTATAGGGAATTCTCTAGACCTTGAAGCTTTCTTT. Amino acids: CASSIGNSLDLEAFF. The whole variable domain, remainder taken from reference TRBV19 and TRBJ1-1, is DGGITQSPKYLFRKEGQNVTLSCEQNLNHDAMYWYRQDPGQGLRLIYYSQIVNDFQKGDIAEGYSVSREKKESFPLTVTSAQKNPTAFYLCASSIGNSLDLEAFFGQGTRLTVV.

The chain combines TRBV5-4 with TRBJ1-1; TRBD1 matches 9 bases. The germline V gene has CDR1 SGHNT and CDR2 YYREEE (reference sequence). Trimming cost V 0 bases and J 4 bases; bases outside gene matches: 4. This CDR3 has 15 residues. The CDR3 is CASSLGGTGPTEAFF. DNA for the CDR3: TGTGCCAGCAGCTTGGGCGGGACAGGGCCCACTGAAGCTTTCTTT.